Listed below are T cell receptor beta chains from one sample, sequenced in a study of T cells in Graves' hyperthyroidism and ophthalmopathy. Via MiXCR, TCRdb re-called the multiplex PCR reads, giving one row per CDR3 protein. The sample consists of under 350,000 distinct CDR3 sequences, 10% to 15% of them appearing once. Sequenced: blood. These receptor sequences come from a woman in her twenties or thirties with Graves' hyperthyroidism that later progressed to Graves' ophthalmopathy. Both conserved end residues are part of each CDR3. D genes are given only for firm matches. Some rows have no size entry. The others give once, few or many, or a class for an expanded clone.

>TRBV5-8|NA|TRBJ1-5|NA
CASRGGGPSNQPQHF
TGTGCCAGCAGGGGAGGGGGTCCTAGCAATCAGCCCCAGCATTTT
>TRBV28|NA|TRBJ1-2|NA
CASRGYGAIVGYTF
TGTGCCAGCAGGGGCTACGGGGCTATTGTTGGCTACACCTTC
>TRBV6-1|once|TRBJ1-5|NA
CASSQGGGQHF
TGTGCCAGCAGCCAGGGAGGAGGCCAGCATTTT
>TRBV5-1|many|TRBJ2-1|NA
CASNMGLASYNEQFF
TGCGCCAGCAACATGGGGCTAGCATCCTACAATGAGCAGTTCTTC
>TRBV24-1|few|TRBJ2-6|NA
CATSDVSGANVLTF
TGTGCCACCAGTGATGTATCTGGGGCCAACGTCCTGACTTTC
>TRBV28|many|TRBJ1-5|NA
CASSPLDTLQHQPQHF
TGTGCCAGCAGCCCGCTTGACACCCTACAACATCAGCCCCAGCATTTT
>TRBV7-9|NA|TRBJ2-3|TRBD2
CASSLPSGISTDTQYF
TGTGCCAGCAGCTTGCCGAGCGGGATAAGCACAGATACGCAGTATTTT
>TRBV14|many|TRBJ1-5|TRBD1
CASSQESLRGPRQPQHF
TGTGCCAGCAGCCAAGAGTCGCTCAGGGGGCCGAGACAGCCCCAGCATTTT
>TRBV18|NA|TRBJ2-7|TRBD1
CASSPPLGQGITHEQYF
TGTGCCAGCTCACCACCGTTAGGACAGGGGATAACCCACGAGCAGTACTTC
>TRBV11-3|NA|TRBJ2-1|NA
CASSQRDFRYQFF
TGTGCCAGCAGCCAACGGGACTTCCGATATCAGTTCTTC
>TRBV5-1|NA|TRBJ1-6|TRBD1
CASRAGTGDSPLHF
TGCGCCAGCAGGGCCGGGACAGGGGATTCACCCCTCCACTTT
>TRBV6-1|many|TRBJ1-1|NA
CASSITQGGTEAFF
TGTGCCAGCAGTATCACCCAGGGAGGCACTGAAGCTTTCTTT
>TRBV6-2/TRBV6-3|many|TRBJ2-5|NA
CASTTGRNQETQYF
TGTGCCAGCACCACGGGACGGAATCAAGAGACCCAGTACTTC
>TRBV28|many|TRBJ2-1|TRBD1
CASSPGQGASDEQFF
TGTGCCAGCAGTCCCGGACAGGGGGCGAGCGATGAGCAGTTCTTC
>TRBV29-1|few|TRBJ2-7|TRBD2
CSGGEGAHEQYF
TGCAGCGGAGGGGAGGGAGCCCACGAGCAGTACTTC
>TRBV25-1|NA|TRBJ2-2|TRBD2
CASSDPSRGVGDTGELFF
TGTGCCAGCAGTGACCCCTCCCGGGGGGTCGGAGACACCGGGGAGCTGTTTTTT
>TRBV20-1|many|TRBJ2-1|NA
CSARAWGGGGEQFF
TGCAGTGCTAGAGCCTGGGGGGGAGGGGGCGAGCAGTTCTTC
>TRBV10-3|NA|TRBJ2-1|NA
CATGGRAVNEQLF
TGTGCCACCGGAGGCAGGGCCGTGAATGAGCAGCTCTTC
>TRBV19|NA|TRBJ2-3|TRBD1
CASHPGQGLDTQYF
TGTGCCAGTCATCCGGGACAGGGGCTGGATACGCAGTATTTT
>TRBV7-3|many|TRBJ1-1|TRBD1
CASSLKTGAEAFF
TGTGCCAGCAGCTTAAAGACAGGGGCTGAAGCTTTCTTT
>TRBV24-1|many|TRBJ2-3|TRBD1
CATSNRGDTQYF
TGTGCCACCAGTAACAGGGGAGATACGCAGTATTTT
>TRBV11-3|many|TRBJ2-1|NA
CASSTGREDNEQFF
TGTGCCAGCAGCACAGGCAGGGAGGACAATGAGCAGTTCTTC
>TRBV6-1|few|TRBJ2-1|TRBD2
CASTSGREGSYNEQFF
TGTGCCAGCACCTCGGGGCGGGAGGGATCCTACAATGAGCAGTTCTTC
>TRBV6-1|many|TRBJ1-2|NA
CATWAGTPYGYTF
TGTGCCACGTGGGCCGGGACACCCTATGGCTACACCTTC
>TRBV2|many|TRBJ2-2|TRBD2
CASSPGLAGGGELFF
TGTGCCAGCAGCCCGGGACTAGCGGGCGGCGGGGAGCTGTTTTTT
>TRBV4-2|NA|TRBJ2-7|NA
CASSPRIDRYSYEQYF
TGTGCCAGCAGCCCACGAATAGACAGGTACTCCTACGAGCAGTACTTC
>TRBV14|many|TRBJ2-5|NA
CASSQAQGFQETQYF
TGTGCCAGCAGCCAAGCACAGGGATTTCAAGAGACCCAGTACTTC
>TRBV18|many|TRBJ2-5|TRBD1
CASSPVRGTGRETQYF
TGTGCCAGCTCACCAGTGAGGGGGACAGGGCGAGAGACCCAGTACTTC
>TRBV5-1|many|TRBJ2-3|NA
CASSLMSFTDTQYF
TGCGCCAGCAGCTTGATGTCTTTCACAGATACGCAGTATTTT
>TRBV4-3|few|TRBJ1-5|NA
CASSQDTTQPQHF
TGCGCCAGCAGCCAAGATACGACGCAGCCCCAGCATTTT
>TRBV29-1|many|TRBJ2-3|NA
CSVEDEARTDTQYF
TGCAGCGTTGAAGATGAGGCACGCACAGATACGCAGTATTTT
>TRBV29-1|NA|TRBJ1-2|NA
CSVASSSSEDYGYTF
TGCAGCGTCGCTTCATCATCCTCGGAGGACTATGGCTACACCTTC
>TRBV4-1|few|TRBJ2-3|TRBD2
CASSQSRLAGYTDTQYF
TGCGCCAGCAGCCAATCCCGACTAGCGGGTTACACAGATACGCAGTATTTT
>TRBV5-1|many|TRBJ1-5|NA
CASSLDGDSNQPQHF
TGCGCCAGCAGCTTGGACGGCGATAGCAATCAGCCCCAGCATTTT
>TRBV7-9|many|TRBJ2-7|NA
CASSPPVAAGEQYF
TGTGCCAGCAGCCCCCCGGTCGCAGCCGGCGAGCAGTACTTC
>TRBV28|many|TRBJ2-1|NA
CASSSDSSYNEQFF
TGTGCCAGCAGTTCGGACAGCTCCTACAATGAGCAGTTCTTC
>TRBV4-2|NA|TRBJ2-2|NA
CASSQEPSGELFF
TGTGCCAGCAGCCAAGAACCTTCCGGGGAGCTGTTTTTT
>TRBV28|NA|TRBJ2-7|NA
CASSSPQGGEQYF
TGTGCCAGCAGTTCACCCCAGGGAGGCGAGCAGTACTTC
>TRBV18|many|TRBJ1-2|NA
CASSPGSGGRYGYTF
TGTGCCAGCTCACCAGGGTCAGGAGGAAGATATGGCTACACCTTC